This T cell receptor (beta chain) comes out of a study of read filtering for tumor transcriptome and immune sequencing. Study-wide findings and caveats: This fraction held mixed bone marrow immune cells after CD138-negative sorting.

From around 440 ng of RNA, a library with molecular barcoded alpha/delta and beta/gamma adaptors was made. TCRdb reanalysed the reads using MiXCR and keeps one entry per CDR3 protein. The table lists 15,000 to 20,000 distinct CDR3 sequences, around 20% of them singletons, with under 30% in the top ten. This clonotype was counted ten times or more. Its antigen is unidentified. The CDR3 spans 16 residues. Unmatched junction bases numbered 5, after V lost 1 base and J lost 2 bases. This sequence was found in a donor aged 40 or older with multiple myeloma. The rearrangement links TRBV12-3 or TRBV12-4 to TRBJ2-1; 7 nucleotides agree with TRBD1. Input material: a population of CD138-negative cells sorted from bone marrow. CDR3 loop: CASSLVTGNTYNEQFF. CDR3 DNA: TGTGCCAGCAGTTTAGTGACAGGGAACACCTACAATGAGCAGTTCTTC.